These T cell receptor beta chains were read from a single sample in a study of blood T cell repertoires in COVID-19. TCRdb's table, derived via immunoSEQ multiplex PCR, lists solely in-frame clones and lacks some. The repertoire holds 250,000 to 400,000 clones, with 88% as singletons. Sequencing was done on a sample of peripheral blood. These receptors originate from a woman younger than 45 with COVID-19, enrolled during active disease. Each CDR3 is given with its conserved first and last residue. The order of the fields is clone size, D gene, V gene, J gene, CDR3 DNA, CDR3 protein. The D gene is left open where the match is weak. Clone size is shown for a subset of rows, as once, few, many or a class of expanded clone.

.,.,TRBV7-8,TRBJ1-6,TGTGCCAGCAGCTTAGGTGCGCAGGGCTATAATTCACCCCTCCACTTT,CASSLGAQGYNSPLHF
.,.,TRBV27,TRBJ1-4,TGTGCCAGCAGTTCCGGAGGGGAGGTGACTAATGAAAAACTGTTTTTT,CASSSGGEVTNEKLFF
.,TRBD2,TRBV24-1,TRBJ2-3,TGTGCCACCAGTGATTTCTCGCGGGGGGCAGGCGGCACAGATACGCAGTATTTT,CATSDFSRGAGGTDTQYF
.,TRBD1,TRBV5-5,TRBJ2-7,TGTGCCAGCAGCTCTCGGACAGGAAGCTCCTACGAGCAGTACTTC,CASSSRTGSSYEQYF
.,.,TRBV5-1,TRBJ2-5,TGCGCCAGCAGCCCAACCCCTCGGAGGTCCTCGGAGACCCAGTACTTC,CASSPTPRRSSETQYF
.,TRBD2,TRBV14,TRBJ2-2,TGTGCCAGCAGCCAAGATTTAGGCGGGGGAATGAACACCGGGGAGCTGTTTTTT,CASSQDLGGGMNTGELFF
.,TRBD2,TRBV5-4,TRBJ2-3,TGTGTCAGCAGCTACCGAGCGGGGGCTAGCACAGATACGCAGTATTTT,CVSSYRAGASTDTQYF
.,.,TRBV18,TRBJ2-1,TGTGCCAGCTCACCACCGACTAGGGGGCGGCTGTTCTTC,CASSPPTRGRLFF
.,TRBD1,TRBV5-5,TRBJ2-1,TGTGCCAGCAGCCCACCCCTGCAGGGGGCAAGGAATGAGCAGTTCTTC,CASSPPLQGARNEQFF
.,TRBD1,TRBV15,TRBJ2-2,TGTGCCACCAGCGCCGGGACAGCCAACACCGGGGAGCTGTTTTTT,CATSAGTANTGELFF
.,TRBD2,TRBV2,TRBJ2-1,TGTGCCAGCAGTACCGAACTAGCGGGGCTCTACAATGAGCAGTTCTTC,CASSTELAGLYNEQFF
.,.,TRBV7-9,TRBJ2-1,TGTGCCAGCAGCTACGAGGTTGGTGAGCAGTTCTTC,CASSYEVGEQFF
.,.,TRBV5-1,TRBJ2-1,TGCGCCAGCCGGGGGAGCTCCTACAATGAGCAGTTCTTC,CASRGSSYNEQFF
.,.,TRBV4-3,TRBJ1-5,TGCGCCAGCAGCCAAGATGTACACGACAATCAGCCCCAGCATTTT,CASSQDVHDNQPQHF
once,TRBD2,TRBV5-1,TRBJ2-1,TGCGCCAGCAGCTTTGCCGGGACTAGAACCTTCAATGAGCAGTTCTTC,CASSFAGTRTFNEQFF